This T cell receptor (beta chain) was identified in a study of blood T cell repertoires in COVID-19. At the level of the study: COVID-19 samples from acute and convalescent phases originated in the United States, Italy and Spain. PBMCs, B-cell-depleted T cells, or T cells provided the cDNA or gDNA that made up the material.

Original analysis: Reference gene primer amplification gave estimated nucleated cell counts. Produced via immunoSEQ multiplex PCR; TCRdb's table is partial and in-frame only. Clonal size and the V and J genes are those of that table, whereas D and trimming came from the DNA. The sample consists of about 87,000 clones, around 81% of them appearing once. Germline V lookup: CDR1 MNHEY, CDR2 SMNVEV (reference sequence). CDR3 length: 13 amino acids. With 6 bases removed from V and 8 bases from J, the gap between germline ends came to 16 bases. The chain recombines TRBV27 with TRBJ1-2; tentatively, D is TRBD1 (5 bases). Sequencing was performed on peripheral blood. The origin of this receptor is a woman aged 70 to 79 with acute or convalescent COVID-19. Here the CDR3 DNA reads TGTGCCAGCAGAGGGGACTTTTATATGGGCTACACCTTC. Amino acid sequence: CASRGDFYMGYTF.